This T cell receptor (beta chain) is from a study of cytotoxic CD8 clonotypes in ibrutinib-treated CLL (dated by TCRdb to the early 2020s). Regarding the complete study: The cohort included roughly 15 treatment-naive and 11 to 12 relapsed/refractory patients; roughly 17 were IGHV unmutated. Partial responses were observed in some 24 patients and complete responses in 2; after a median follow-up of around 68 months, remission was maintained in around 14 patients and progression was observed in about twelve. Response samples were taken after a median of roughly eleven months on treatment, ranging from roughly 6 to 36 months. On average, each sample yielded some 250,000 productive templates and about 95,000 productive rearrangements. Longitudinal samples were obtainable from 26 of the 86 participants in the trial. Cryopreserved peripheral blood mononuclear cells were collected at three points: before therapy, at response, and at either sustained remission or disease progression. Every remission and progressive disease sample was obtained while ibrutinib was still being received by the patients.

Details on this clone: What antigen it recognizes has not been identified. No clone much larger than this one lies a single base away; base qualities are absent.

Each clonotype received, on average, about 9.7x coverage in deep resolution sequencing performed on a MiSeq, where the target depth lay between 1 in 1 million and 1 in 200,000 T cells. The immunoSEQ hsTCRB Kit was used to generate TCR beta libraries. As for how the authors treated the data: Data were analyzed with ImmunoSEQ Data Assistant and ImmunoSEQ Analyzer, with V, D and J genes assigned per IMGT definitions. Clonality, which ranges from 0 to 1, was calculated as one minus the normalized Shannon entropy of productive rearrangement frequencies. Only overrepresented clonotypes making up at least 0.05% of the repertoire of each patient were included in the public clonotype analysis. Some 13 age-matched healthy donor repertoires from immuneACCESS served as clonality controls. As stored in TCRdb, this immuneACCESS dataset retains in-frame rearrangements with V and J assigned. A fraction of the clones does not appear; measured against another copy, unresolved V genes explain less than half of the discrepancy, and the remainder lacks a known reason. V, J and clone size are taken as reported in that table, and D and trimming were inferred from the DNA itself. The sample table records roughly 330,000 clones; 67% of these occur just once. The ten most abundant clones make up about 6.7% of the sample.

There are 13 amino acids in the CDR3, from cysteine to phenylalanine inclusive. Here the CDR3 DNA is all that survives: 39 bases in frame from base 1. CDR1 is given as MDHEN and CDR2 as SYDVKM, both from the germline V gene. Cut back by 3 bases and 1 base, the V and J ends lie 5 bases apart. For TCR beta library preparation, roughly 2.2 micrograms of genomic DNA was extracted from cryopreserved PBMCs. High-throughput TCR beta sequencing was performed on longitudinal blood samples from CLL patients receiving ibrutinib monotherapy. The patients were enrolled in a single-center, open-label phase 2 trial of ibrutinib monotherapy. Study-wide conclusions, independent of this receptor: Public clonotypes were rare and either shrank or stayed stable during treatment, and the rise in clonality at ibrutinib response reflected expansion of private clonotypes. Sampling times were not matched between patients in sustained remission and patients whose disease was progressing, and lymph node repertoires were not examined. Baseline clonality was found to be higher than that of age-matched healthy donors and was strongly correlated with circulating CD8+ T-cell counts. Clonality rose at ibrutinib response, remained stable during sustained remission, and dropped back toward baseline at progression.

This sample comprised PBMCs, obtained after 36 months of ibrutinib treatment. The chain is assembled from TRBV28 and TRBJ2-3; the D gene assignment is perhaps TRBD1 or TRBD2, with each matching 5 bases. This receptor was identified in a human donor with chronic lymphocytic leukemia. CDR3 reads: CASSLGRTDTQYF. The sequenced DNA: TGTGCCAGCAGTTTGGGACGCACAGATACGCAGTATTTT.